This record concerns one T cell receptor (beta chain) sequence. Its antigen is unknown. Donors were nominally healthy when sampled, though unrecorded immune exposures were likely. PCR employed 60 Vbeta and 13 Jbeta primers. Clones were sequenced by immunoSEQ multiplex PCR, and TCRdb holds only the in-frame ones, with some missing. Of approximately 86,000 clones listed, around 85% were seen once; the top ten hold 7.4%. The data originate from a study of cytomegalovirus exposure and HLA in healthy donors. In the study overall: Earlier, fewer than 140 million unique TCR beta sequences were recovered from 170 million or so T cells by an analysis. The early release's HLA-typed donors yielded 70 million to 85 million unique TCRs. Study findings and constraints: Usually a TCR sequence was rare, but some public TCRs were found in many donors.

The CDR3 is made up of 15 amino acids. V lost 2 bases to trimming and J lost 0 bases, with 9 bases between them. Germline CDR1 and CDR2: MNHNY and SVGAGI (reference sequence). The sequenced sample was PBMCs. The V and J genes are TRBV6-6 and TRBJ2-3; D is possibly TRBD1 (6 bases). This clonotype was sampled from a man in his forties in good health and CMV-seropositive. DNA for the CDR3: TGTGCCAGCAGTTACCCGACAGGTAGCACAGATACGCAGTATTTT. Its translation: CASSYPTGSTDTQYF.